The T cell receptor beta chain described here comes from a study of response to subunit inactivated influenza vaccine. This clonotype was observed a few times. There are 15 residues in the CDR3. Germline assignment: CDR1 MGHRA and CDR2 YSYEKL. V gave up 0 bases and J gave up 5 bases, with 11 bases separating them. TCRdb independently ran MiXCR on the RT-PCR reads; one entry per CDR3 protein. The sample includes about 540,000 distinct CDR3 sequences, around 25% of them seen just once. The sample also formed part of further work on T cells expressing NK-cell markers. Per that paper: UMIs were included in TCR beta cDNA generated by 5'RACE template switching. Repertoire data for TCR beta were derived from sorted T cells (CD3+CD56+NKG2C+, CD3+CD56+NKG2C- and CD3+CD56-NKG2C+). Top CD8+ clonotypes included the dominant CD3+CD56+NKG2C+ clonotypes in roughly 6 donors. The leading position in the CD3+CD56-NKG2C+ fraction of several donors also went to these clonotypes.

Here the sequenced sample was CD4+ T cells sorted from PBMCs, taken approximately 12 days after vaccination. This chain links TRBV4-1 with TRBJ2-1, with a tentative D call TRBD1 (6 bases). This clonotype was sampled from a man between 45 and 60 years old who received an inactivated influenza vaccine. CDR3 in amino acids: CASSQDPGVNNEQFF. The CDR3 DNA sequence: TGCGCCAGCAGCCAAGACCCAGGGGTCAACAATGAGCAGTTCTTC.